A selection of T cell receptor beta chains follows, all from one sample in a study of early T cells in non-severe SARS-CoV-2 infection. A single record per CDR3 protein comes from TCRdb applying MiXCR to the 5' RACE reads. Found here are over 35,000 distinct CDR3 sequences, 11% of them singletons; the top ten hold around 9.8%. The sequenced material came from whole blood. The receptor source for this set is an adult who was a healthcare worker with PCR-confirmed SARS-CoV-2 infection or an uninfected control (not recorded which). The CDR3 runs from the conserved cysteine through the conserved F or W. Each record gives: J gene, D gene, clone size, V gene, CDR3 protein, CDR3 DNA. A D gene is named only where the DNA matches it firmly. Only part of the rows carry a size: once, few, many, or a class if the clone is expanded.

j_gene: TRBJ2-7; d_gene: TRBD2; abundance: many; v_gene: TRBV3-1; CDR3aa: CASSLEAGTGEQYF; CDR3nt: TGTGCCAGCTCCTTGGAAGCGGGGACCGGCGAGCAGTACTTC
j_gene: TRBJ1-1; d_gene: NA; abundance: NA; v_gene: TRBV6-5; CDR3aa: CASSYLPGRNTEAFF; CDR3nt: TGTGCCAGCAGTTACCTCCCGGGCCGGAACACTGAAGCTTTCTTT
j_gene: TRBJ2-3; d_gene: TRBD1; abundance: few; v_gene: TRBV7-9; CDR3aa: CASSIRDRVDTQYF; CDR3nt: TGTGCCAGCAGCATCCGGGACAGGGTTGATACGCAGTATTTT
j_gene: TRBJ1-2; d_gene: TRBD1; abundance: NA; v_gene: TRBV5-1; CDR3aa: CASSSTGQVHYGYTF; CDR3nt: TGCGCCAGCAGCTCAACCGGACAGGTCCATTATGGCTACACCTTC
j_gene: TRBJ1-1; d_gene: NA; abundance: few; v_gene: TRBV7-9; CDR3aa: CANSPSQGSGNTEAFF; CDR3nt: TGTGCCAACAGCCCCAGTCAGGGGTCAGGGAACACTGAAGCTTTCTTT
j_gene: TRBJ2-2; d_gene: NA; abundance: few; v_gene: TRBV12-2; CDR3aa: CASRSEESGELFF; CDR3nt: TGTGCAAGTCGCTCAGAGGAGAGCGGGGAGCTGTTTTTT
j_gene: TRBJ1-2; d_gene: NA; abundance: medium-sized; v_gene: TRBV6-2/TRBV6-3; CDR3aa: CASSYSAGGYTF; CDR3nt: TGTGCCAGCAGTTACTCGGCGGGTGGCTACACCTTC
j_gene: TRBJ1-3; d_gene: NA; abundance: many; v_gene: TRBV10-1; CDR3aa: CASKPSISGNTIYF; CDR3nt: TGCGCCAGCAAACCCTCGATCTCTGGAAACACCATATATTTT
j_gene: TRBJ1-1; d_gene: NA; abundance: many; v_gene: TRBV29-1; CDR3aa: CSVVGPIEAFF; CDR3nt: TGCAGCGTTGTGGGCCCGATTGAAGCTTTCTTT
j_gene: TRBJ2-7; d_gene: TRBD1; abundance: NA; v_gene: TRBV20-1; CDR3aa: CSARSPTGGAHEQYF; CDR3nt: TGCAGTGCTAGGTCCCCCACAGGGGGCGCGCACGAGCAGTACTTC
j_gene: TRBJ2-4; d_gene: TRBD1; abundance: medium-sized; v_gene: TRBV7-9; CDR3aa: CASSLAPIWDSDLAKNIQYF; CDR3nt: TGTGCCAGCAGCTTAGCCCCGATCTGGGACAGCGACCTAGCCAAAAACATTCAGTACTTC
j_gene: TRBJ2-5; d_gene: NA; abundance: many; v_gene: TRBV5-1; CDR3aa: CASSLAHEETQYF; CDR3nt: TGCGCCAGCAGCTTGGCCCACGAAGAGACCCAGTACTTC
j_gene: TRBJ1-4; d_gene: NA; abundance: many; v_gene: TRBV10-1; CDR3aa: CASRDGTTGKLFF; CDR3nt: TGCGCCAGCAGGGACGGAACTACTGGAAAACTGTTTTTT
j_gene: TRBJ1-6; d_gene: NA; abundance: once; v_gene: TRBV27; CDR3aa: CASCSYNSPLHF; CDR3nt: TGTGCCAGTTGCTCCTATAATTCACCCCTCCACTTT
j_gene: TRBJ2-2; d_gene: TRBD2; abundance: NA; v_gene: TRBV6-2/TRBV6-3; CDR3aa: CASWRAGDTGELFF; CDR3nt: TGTGCCAGCTGGAGAGCGGGGGACACCGGGGAGCTGTTTTTT
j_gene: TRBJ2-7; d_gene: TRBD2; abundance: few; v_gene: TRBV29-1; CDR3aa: CSVLGLAGSYEQYF; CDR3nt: TGCAGCGTCCTGGGACTAGCGGGGTCCTACGAGCAGTACTTC
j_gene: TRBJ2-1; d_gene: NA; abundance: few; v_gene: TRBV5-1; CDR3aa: CASSTGINLYNEQFF; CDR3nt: TGCGCCAGCAGCACGGGAATTAACCTCTACAATGAGCAGTTCTTC
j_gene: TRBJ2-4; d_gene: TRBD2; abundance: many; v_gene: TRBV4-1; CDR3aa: CASSQDSGGLSGNIQYF; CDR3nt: TGCGCCAGCAGCCAAGACAGCGGGGGGCTTTCCGGAAACATTCAGTACTTC
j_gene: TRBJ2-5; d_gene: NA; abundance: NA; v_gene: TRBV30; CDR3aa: CAWSPVHGTQYF; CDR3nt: TGTGCCTGGAGTCCTGTACATGGGACCCAGTACTTC
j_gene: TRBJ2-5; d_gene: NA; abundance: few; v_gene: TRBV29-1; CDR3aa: CSAGEETQYF; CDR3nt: TGCAGCGCCGGGGAAGAGACCCAGTACTTC
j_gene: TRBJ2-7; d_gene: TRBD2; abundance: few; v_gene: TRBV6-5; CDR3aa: CASSYSLAGGVEQYF; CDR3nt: TGTGCCAGCAGTTACTCGCTAGCGGGGGGCGTAGAGCAGTACTTC
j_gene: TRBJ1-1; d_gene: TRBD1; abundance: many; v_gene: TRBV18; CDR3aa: CASSPPSRGRTEAFF; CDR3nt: TGTGCCAGCTCACCACCCTCCAGGGGGCGAACTGAAGCTTTCTTT
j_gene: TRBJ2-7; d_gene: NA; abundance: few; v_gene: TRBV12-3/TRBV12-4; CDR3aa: CASSPPRGGPSSYEQYF; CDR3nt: TGTGCCAGCAGTCCCCCCAGGGGGGGTCCCAGCTCCTACGAGCAGTACTTC
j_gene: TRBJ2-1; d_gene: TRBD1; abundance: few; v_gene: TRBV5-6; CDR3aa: CASSAGDRGYNEQFF; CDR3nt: TGTGCCAGCAGCGCCGGGGACAGGGGCTACAATGAGCAGTTCTTC
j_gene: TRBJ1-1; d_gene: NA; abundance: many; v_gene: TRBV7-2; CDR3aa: CASSLGTATNTEAFF; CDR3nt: TGTGCCAGCAGCTTAGGGACAGCTACGAACACTGAAGCTTTCTTT
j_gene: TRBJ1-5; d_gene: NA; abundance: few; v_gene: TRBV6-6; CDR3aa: CASKRDPSNQPQHF; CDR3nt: TGTGCCAGCAAGAGGGATCCTAGCAATCAGCCCCAGCATTTT
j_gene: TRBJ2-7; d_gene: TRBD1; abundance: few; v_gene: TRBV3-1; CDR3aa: CASDRGGQQYF; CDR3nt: TGTGCCAGCGATAGAGGGGGCCAGCAGTACTTC
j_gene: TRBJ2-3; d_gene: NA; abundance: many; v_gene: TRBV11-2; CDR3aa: CASSLDRGGGTDTQYF; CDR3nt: TGTGCCAGCAGCTTAGATCGAGGTGGGGGCACAGATACGCAGTATTTT
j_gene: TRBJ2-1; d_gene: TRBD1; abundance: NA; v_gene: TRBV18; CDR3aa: CASSTGIHNEQFF; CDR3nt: TGTGCCAGCTCGACAGGGATCCACAATGAGCAGTTCTTC
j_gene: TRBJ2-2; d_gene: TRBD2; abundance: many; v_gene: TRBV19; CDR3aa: CASQRGGFTGELFF; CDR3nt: TGTGCCAGCCAGCGGGGGGGCTTCACCGGGGAGCTGTTTTTT
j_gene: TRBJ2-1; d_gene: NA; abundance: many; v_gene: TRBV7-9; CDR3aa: CASSLRGDEQFF; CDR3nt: TGTGCCAGCAGCTTGAGGGGGGATGAGCAGTTCTTC
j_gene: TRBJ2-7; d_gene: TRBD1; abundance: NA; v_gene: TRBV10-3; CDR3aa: CAIGGQAEYEQYF; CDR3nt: TGTGCCATCGGCGGACAGGCAGAATACGAGCAGTACTTC
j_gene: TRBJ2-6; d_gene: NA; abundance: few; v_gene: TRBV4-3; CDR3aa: CASSHEPDSPSGANVLTF; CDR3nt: TGCGCCAGCAGCCACGAACCCGACAGTCCCTCTGGGGCCAACGTCCTGACTTTC
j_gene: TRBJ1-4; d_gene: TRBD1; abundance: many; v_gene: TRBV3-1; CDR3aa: CASSQIEGQVNEKLFF; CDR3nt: TGTGCCAGCAGCCAAATAGAGGGACAGGTGAATGAAAAACTGTTTTTT
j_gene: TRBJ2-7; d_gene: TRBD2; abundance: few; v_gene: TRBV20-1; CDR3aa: CSARTSGGTYEQYF; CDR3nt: TGCAGTGCTCGGACTAGCGGGGGTACCTACGAGCAGTACTTC
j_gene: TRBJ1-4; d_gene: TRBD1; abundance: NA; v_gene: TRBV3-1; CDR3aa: CASSPPGTVNEKLFF; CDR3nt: TGTGCCAGCAGCCCTCCCGGGACAGTGAATGAAAAACTGTTTTTT
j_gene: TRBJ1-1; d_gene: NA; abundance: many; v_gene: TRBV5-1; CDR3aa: CASSLTLGKGAFF; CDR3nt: TGCGCCAGCAGCTTGACGTTGGGCAAGGGCGCTTTCTTT
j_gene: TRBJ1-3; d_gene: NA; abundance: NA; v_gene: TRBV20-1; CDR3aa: CSARGRTDSGNTIYF; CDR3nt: TGCAGTGCTAGGGGGAGGACAGACTCTGGAAACACCATATATTTT
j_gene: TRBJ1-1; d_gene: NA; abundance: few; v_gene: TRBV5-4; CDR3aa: CASSSDPGGTEAFF; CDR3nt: TGTGCCAGCAGCTCGGACCCCGGAGGCACTGAAGCTTTCTTT
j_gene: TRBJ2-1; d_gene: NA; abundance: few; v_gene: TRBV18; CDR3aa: CASSKGRDNEQFF; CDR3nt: TGTGCCAGCTCAAAAGGACGGGACAATGAGCAGTTCTTC
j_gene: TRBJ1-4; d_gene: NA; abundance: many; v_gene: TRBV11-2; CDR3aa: CASSLRFQGINEKLFF; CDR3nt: TGTGCCAGCAGCTTACGATTCCAGGGGATTAATGAAAAACTGTTTTTT
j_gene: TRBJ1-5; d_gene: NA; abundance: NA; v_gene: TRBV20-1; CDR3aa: CSAAGGNQPQHF; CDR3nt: TGCAGTGCTGCAGGAGGCAATCAGCCCCAGCATTTT
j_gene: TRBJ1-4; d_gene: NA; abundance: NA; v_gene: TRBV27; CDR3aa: CASKSNSIEKLFF; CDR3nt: TGTGCCAGTAAATCCAATTCTATAGAAAAACTGTTTTTT
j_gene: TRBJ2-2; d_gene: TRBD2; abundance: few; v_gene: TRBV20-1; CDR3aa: CSARRAVAGGPNTGELFF; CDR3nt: TGCAGTGCCCGGAGAGCGGTAGCGGGGGGGCCGAACACCGGGGAGCTGTTTTTT
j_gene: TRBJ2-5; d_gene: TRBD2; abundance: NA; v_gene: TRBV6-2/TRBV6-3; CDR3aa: CASSYSLAGGQETQYF; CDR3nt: TGTGCCAGCAGTTACTCCCTAGCGGGGGGTCAAGAGACCCAGTACTTC
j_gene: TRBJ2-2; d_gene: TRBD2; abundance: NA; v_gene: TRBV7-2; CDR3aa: CASSWEGDTGELFF; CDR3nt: TGTGCCAGCAGCTGGGAGGGAGACACCGGGGAGCTGTTTTTT